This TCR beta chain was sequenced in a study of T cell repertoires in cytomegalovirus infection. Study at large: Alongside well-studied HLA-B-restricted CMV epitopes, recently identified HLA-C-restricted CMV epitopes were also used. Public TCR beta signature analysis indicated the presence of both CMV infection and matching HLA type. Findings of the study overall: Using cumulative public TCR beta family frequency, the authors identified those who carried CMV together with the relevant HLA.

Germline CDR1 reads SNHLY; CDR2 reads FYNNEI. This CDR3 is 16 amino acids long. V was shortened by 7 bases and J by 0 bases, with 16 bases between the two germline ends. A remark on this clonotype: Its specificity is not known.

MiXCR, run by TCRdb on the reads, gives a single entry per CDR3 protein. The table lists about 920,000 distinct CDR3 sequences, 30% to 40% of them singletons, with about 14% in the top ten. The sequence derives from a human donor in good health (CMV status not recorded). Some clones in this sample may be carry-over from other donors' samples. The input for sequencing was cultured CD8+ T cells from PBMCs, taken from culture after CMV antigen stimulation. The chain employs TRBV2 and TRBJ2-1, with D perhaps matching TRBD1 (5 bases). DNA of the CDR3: TGTGCCAGCATTCCAGGGCAGGGTAGCTCCTACAATGAGCAGTTCTTC. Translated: CASIPGQGSSYNEQFF.